This entry describes one TCR beta chain. Its matching antigen is unknown. A sample-barcoded 5' primer and a J-beta primer mix were used in a second PCR of about 7 to 12 cycles. Individual samples furnished no less than 2.5 million CDR3-containing paired-end reads apiece. TCRdb called the 5' RACE reads again in MiXCR, with one record for every CDR3 protein. Found here are approximately 800,000 distinct CDR3 sequences, about 62% of them singletons; the top ten hold roughly 22%. These data originate in a study of blood T cells in healthy people across ages. General study points: The study found more naive CD4+ cells and higher diversity in long-lived than aged donors. The CMV status of each donor remained undetermined, and this could have confounded shifts in expanded clonotypes.

V was clipped by 4 bases and J by 5 bases; unmatched bases: 4. This CDR3 spans 13 amino acids. Germline lookup yields CDR1 SGDLS and CDR2 YYNGEE. Extractions gave at least 6 micrograms of total RNA per sample. The source material was blood. The chain has TRBV9 and TRBJ1-2; 8 bases agree with TRBD1. This sequence was found in a man in his thirties or forties in good health. CDR3 sequence reads: CASSNTGGYGYTF. The CDR3 coding sequence is TGTGCCAGCAGCAATACAGGGGGATATGGCTACACCTTC. Together with reference TRBV9 and TRBJ1-2, the CDR3 gives the full variable domain: DSGVTQTPKHLITATGQRVTLRCSPRSGDLSVYWYQQSLDQGLQFLIQYYNGEERAKGNILERFSAQQFPDLHSELNLSSLELGDSALYFCASSNTGGYGYTFGSGTRLTVV.